One sample yielded the 27 T cell receptor beta chains listed below, sequenced in a study of early T cells in non-severe SARS-CoV-2 infection. TCRdb re-called the 5' RACE reads through MiXCR, storing one row per CDR3 protein. The repertoire holds about 83,000 distinct CDR3 sequences, under 11% seen once, with approximately 8% in the top ten. Sequenced material: whole blood, taken at baseline. These receptors all stem from an adult who was a healthcare worker with PCR-confirmed SARS-CoV-2 infection or an uninfected control (not recorded which).

The V and J genes are TRBV6-4 and TRBJ2-1; D is possibly TRBD2 (6 bases). Germline values: CDR1 MRHNA, CDR2 SNTAGT. The germline V and J ends were trimmed by 6 bases and 2 bases, with 11 bases remaining between them. The length of the CDR3 is 14 residues. The CDR3 region is CASRESSAYNEQFF. CDR3 nucleotide sequence: TGTGCCAGCAGAGAGTCTAGCGCCTACAATGAGCAGTTCTTC.

The V call is TRBV9, the J call TRBJ2-7, with 7 nucleotides matching TRBD2. The CDR3 has 16 amino acids. Losses at the gene ends were 4 bases for V and 0 bases for J; bases not matched to a gene: 10. CDR1 and CDR2 (germline): SGDLS, YYNGEE. The CDR3 region is CASSPRAASGSYEQYF. The CDR3 DNA sequence: TGTGCCAGCAGCCCCCGAGCGGCTAGCGGCTCCTACGAGCAGTACTTC.

This clonotype has at least ten counts. The chain joins TRBV3-1 to TRBJ2-5; D is undetermined. The germline V and J ends were trimmed by 5 bases and 3 bases, with 4 bases remaining between them. The CDR3 runs to 11 residues. CDR1 is LGHDT and CDR2 is YNNKEL in the germline V gene (reference sequence). The CDR3 loop reads CASSLKETQYF. The CDR3 DNA reads TGTGCCAGCAGCTTAAAAGAGACCCAGTACTTC.

This clonotype showed up many times. This sequence joins TRBV12-3 or TRBV12-4 and TRBJ2-2; D might be TRBD2 (5 bases). The CDR3 totals 17 residues. The V end lost 0 bases, the J end lost 0 bases, and 11 bases lay between the germline ends. The CDR3 loop reads CASSLARGSANTGELFF. CDR3 nucleotides: TGTGCCAGCAGTTTAGCGCGTGGGAGCGCGAACACCGGGGAGCTGTTTTTT.

This clonotype was counted only a few times. V gene TRBV28 combines with J gene TRBJ2-1; no reliable D call. Looked up from germline, CDR1 is MDHEN and CDR2 is SYDVKM. V shed 4 bases and J shed 1 base, with 8 bases lying between them. This CDR3 has 14 amino acids. The CDR3 DNA follows: TGTGCCAGCAGTTGGCGGAGTTCCTACAATGAGCAGTTCTTC. Its translation is CASSWRSSYNEQFF.

This chain connects TRBV2 to TRBJ1-1; 10 nucleotides match TRBD1. Germline loops: CDR1 SNHLY, CDR2 FYNNEI. This CDR3 comprises 14 residues. Unmatched junction bases numbered 4, after V lost 6 bases and J lost 3 bases. CDR3 DNA sequence: TGTGCCAGCAGAACCGGGACAGGGGACACTGAAGCTTTCTTT. Its protein is CASRTGTGDTEAFF. Full variable domain (outside the CDR3, taken from reference TRBV2 and TRBJ1-1): EPEVTQTPSHQVTQMGQEVILRCVPISNHLYFYWYRQILGQKVEFLVSFYNNEISEKSEIFDDQFSVERPDGSNFTLKIRSTKLEDSAMYFCASRTGTGDTEAFFGQGTRLTVV.

This clonotype has only a few counts. The V gene is TRBV29-1, the J gene TRBJ2-5, with D tentatively TRBD1 (6 bases). The CDR3 spans 14 residues. Trimming removed 4 bases from V and 5 bases from J, with 17 bases in between. In germline, CDR1 is SQVTM, CDR2 ANQGSEA. The CDR3 loop reads CSVGPGHLRETQYF. CDR3 nucleotide sequence: TGCAGCGTTGGTCCGGGACACCTAAGGGAGACCCAGTACTTC.

The chain combines TRBV18 with TRBJ2-4; a possible D gene is TRBD1 (5 bases). The V and J ends lost 2 bases and 8 bases respectively, with 13 bases between them. The germline CDR1 and CDR2 sequences are KGHSH and LQKENI. The CDR3 is 14 residues long. This CDR3 is CASSPNTGRDIQYF. CDR3 coding DNA: TGTGCCAGCTCACCAAACACAGGTCGGGACATTCAGTACTTC.

This clonotype was recorded many times. The chain couples TRBV27 to TRBJ1-6; no definite D call. The V gene lost 0 bases and the J gene lost 7 bases, with 10 bases spanning the gap. This CDR3 contains 15 residues. Germline V lookup: CDR1 MNHEY, CDR2 SMNVEV (reference sequence). The CDR3 nucleotides read TGTGCCAGCAGTTTATCGCTTGGGCTCAATTCACCCCTCCACTTT. As protein: CASSLSLGLNSPLHF.

This clonotype showed up just a few times. This chain joins TRBV7-3 and TRBJ1-5, with no clear D. CDR1 and CDR2 (germline): SGHTA, FQGTGA. Trimming took 7 bases from V and 2 from J, leaving 12 bases between them. The CDR3 has 14 residues. The CDR3 region has the DNA TGTGCCAGCATCTTTTCTAGGGGCAATCAGCCCCAGCATTTT. Protein sequence: CASIFSRGNQPQHF.

The table lists this clonotype with a few counts. This chain joins TRBV20-1 and TRBJ2-7; 9 positions match TRBD1. With V trimmed by 4 bases and J by 3 bases, 4 bases remained unmatched. The CDR3 sequence is 13 residues long. The germline V gene has CDR1 DFQATT and CDR2 SNEGSKA (reference sequence). Written as DNA, the CDR3 is TGCAGTGCTATTGGGGACAGGGTCTACGAGCAGTACTTC. Translation gives CSAIGDRVYEQYF.

This clonotype was seen ten or more times. The V and J genes are TRBV20-1 and TRBJ2-2, with TRBD2 matching 7 bases. The J segment lost 5 bases and the V segment lost 3 bases, leaving 9 bases of the junction unmatched. The V gene's germline CDR1 is DFQATT and CDR2 SNEGSKA (reference sequence). The CDR3 contains 15 residues. DNA of the CDR3: TGCAGTGCTAGGCCGCTGGCGGGAGAGACCGGGGAGCTGTTTTTT. This encodes CSARPLAGETGELFF.

A few counts support this clonotype. The chain employs TRBV11-2 and TRBJ2-1; possibly TRBD2 for D (6 bases). Germline-derived CDR1 and CDR2 are SGHAT and FQNNGV. The CDR3 is 15 residues long. Trimming stripped 5 bases from V and 6 bases from J, with 17 bases between. In DNA form, the CDR3 reads TGTGCCAGCAGCCTGCGGTGGAGCGGGTTCAATGAGCAGTTCTTC. As protein: CASSLRWSGFNEQFF.

The chain carries TRBV6-6 and TRBJ2-5; D is perhaps TRBD1 (5 bases). The V gene lost 0 bases and the J gene lost 3 bases, with 20 bases spanning the gap. This CDR3 comprises 18 residues. Per germline, CDR1 MNHNY and CDR2 SVGAGI (reference sequence). The CDR3 reads CASSYSSGQGVGKETQYF. CDR3 sequence (DNA): TGTGCCAGCAGTTACTCCTCCGGGCAGGGTGTAGGTAAAGAGACCCAGTACTTC.

In its sample, this clonotype was seen a few times. The CDR3 coding sequence is TGTGCCAGCAGTCAGACTACCGGGAACAGGAAAATACCTGGGGCCAACGTCCTGACTTTC. Its protein product is CASSQTTGNRKIPGANVLTF. The rearrangement joins TRBV28 to TRBJ2-6; D could derive from TRBD1 or TRBD2 (5 bases each). The CDR3 extends over 20 amino acids. Germline CDR1 MDHEN, CDR2 SYDVKM. The germline V and J ends were trimmed by 5 bases and 2 bases, with 25 bases remaining between them.

V is TRBV7-2 and J is TRBJ2-7; the match to TRBD1 covers 10 bases. CDR1 is SGHTA and CDR2 is FQGNSA in the germline V gene. The trim removed 0 bases at V and 6 bases at J, leaving 8 bases unmatched. The CDR3 has 16 residues. The CDR3 DNA sequence: TGTGCCAGCAGCTTAGCAAACCCCGGGACAGGGGTCGAGCAGTACTTC. This encodes CASSLANPGTGVEQYF.

The rearrangement uses TRBV7-2 and TRBJ1-2, with D maybe TRBD1 (6 bases). Trimming left V 2 bases short and J 5 bases short, with 12 bases between. Germline V CDR1 and CDR2: SGHTA, FQGNSA. The CDR3 covers 14 residues. CDR3 nucleotide sequence: TGTGCCAGCAGCTTATCTTCCACAGGGTATGGCTACACCTTC. Its translation: CASSLSSTGYGYTF.

This clonotype appeared a few times. In DNA, the CDR3 is TGTGCCAGCAGTTTAGGGTCGGAAGCACTAGCCAAAAACATTCAGTACTTC. Its translation: CASSLGSEALAKNIQYF. The V call is TRBV12-3 or TRBV12-4, the J call TRBJ2-4; D not certain. The V gene lost 1 base and the J gene lost 0 bases, with 13 bases spanning the gap. This CDR3 spans 17 amino acids.

The V gene is TRBV5-1, the J gene TRBJ2-2; TRBD2 matches at 11 bases. This CDR3 has 13 residues. V trimming: 4 bases; J trimming: 13 bases; junction bases outside the gene matches: 6. Germline CDR1 SGHRS, CDR2 YFSETQ. CDR3 residues: CASSTLAGEGLFF. CDR3 coding DNA: TGCGCCAGCAGCACACTAGCGGGAGAGGGGCTGTTTTTT.

The chain is built from TRBV7-9 and TRBJ2-3; TRBD2 is a possible D gene (5 bases). The CDR3 contains 15 residues. Germline-derived CDR1 and CDR2 are SEHNR and FQNEAQ (reference sequence). The V end lost 3 bases, the J end lost 0 bases, and 10 bases lay between the germline ends. CDR3 bases: TGTGCCAGCAGCTTCACTAGAGAGAGCACAGATACGCAGTATTTT. It codes for CASSFTRESTDTQYF. The whole variable domain, filled in from reference TRBV7-9 and TRBJ2-3, reads DTGVSQNPRHKITKRGQNVTFRCDPISEHNRLYWYRQTLGQGPEFLTYFQNEAQLEKSRLLSDRFSAERPKGSFSTLEIQRTEQGDSAMYLCASSFTRESTDTQYFGPGTRLTVL.

In this sample, this clonotype turned up many times. V and J are TRBV5-4 and TRBJ2-2; 10 nucleotides line up with TRBD2. CDR3 size: 17 residues. The ends lost 0 bases at V and 6 bases at J; junction bases unmatched: 8. Per the germline V gene, CDR1 is SGHNT and CDR2 is YYREEE (reference sequence). The CDR3 spells CASSLGASGSSAGELFF. DNA for the CDR3: TGTGCCAGCAGCTTGGGGGCTAGCGGGAGCTCGGCCGGGGAGCTGTTTTTT.

This clonotype was counted between two and nine times. J is TRBJ1-4 and V is TRBV6-1; tentatively, D is TRBD1 (6 bases). From germline, CDR1 is MNHNS and CDR2 SASEGT. V was pared by 10 bases and J by 7 bases, with 22 bases between. CDR3 length: 15 amino acids. The chain's CDR3 is CATLRTQGIGEKLFF. In nucleotides, the CDR3 is TGTGCCACCCTACGAACTCAGGGGATTGGTGAAAAACTGTTTTTT.

This chain links TRBV20-1 with TRBJ2-3; D is unclear. Germline-derived CDR1 and CDR2 are DFQATT and SNEGSKA (reference sequence). This CDR3 is built from 13 residues. The germline V and J ends were trimmed by 1 base and 2 bases, with 7 bases remaining between them. The CDR3 DNA reads TGCAGTGCTAGAGTCTCTTTCACAGATACGCAGTATTTT. It translates to CSARVSFTDTQYF.

This clonotype appeared a few times. The CDR3 bases are TGTGCCAGCAGCCGCAGGGACAGCTCTGCAAACACCGGGGAGCTGTTTTTT. Protein sequence: CASSRRDSSANTGELFF. This rearrangement joins TRBV7-6 to TRBJ2-2; 7 bases are a match to TRBD1. The trim removed 5 bases at V and 2 bases at J, leaving 11 bases unmatched. CDR1 and CDR2 (germline): SGHVS, FNYEAQ. The CDR3 is made up of 17 amino acids.

The genes are TRBV27 and TRBJ2-1; 11 bases agree with TRBD2. Germline V gene lookup returns CDR1 MNHEY and CDR2 SMNVEV (reference sequence). Germline trimming cut 2 bases from V and 6 bases from J; bases unmatched to any gene: 12. The CDR3 has 18 residues. CDR3 in DNA: TGTGCCAGCAGTTTAAGGGGTCGGGATAGCGGGAGGGGCAATGAGCAGTTCTTC. It translates to CASSLRGRDSGRGNEQFF.

Comment on this clonotype: One junction end does not reproduce the germline sequence, and a read error may be involved. The rearrangement uses TRBV3-1 and TRBJ1-1; D gene ambiguous. The CDR3 has 11 residues. Germline V lookup: CDR1 LGHDT, CDR2 YNNKEL (reference sequence). The CDR3 sequence is CASGQPTEAFF. DNA for the CDR3: TGTGCCAGCGGCCAGCCCACTGAAGCTTTCTTT.

CDR3 protein: CASSLGGGNTEAFF. The CDR3 nucleotides are TGTGCCAGCAGTTTAGGGGGCGGGAACACTGAAGCTTTCTTT. This chain uses TRBV28 with TRBJ1-1; perhaps TRBD1 as D (6 bases). The CDR3 has 14 residues. Germline V CDR1 and CDR2: MDHEN, SYDVKM. The V end was cut by 2 bases, the J end by 1 base, with 8 bases between.